Listed here are 18 T cell receptor beta chains from one sample, sequenced in a study of blood T cell repertoires in COVID-19 (TCRdb year 2020). The protocol used for the library was the immunoSEQ multiplex PCR assay. In TCRdb, the immuneACCESS table is reduced to in-frame sequences with V and J assigned. These tables do not hold every clone; where another copy was compared, an unresolved V gene accounts for under half, and the others remain unexplained. The sample includes under 500,000 clones, with around 90% observed a single time. Together, the top ten hold around 1.8% of the sample. The sequencing input was PBMCs or T cells enriched from blood (not recorded which). The origin of the receptors is a woman aged 18 to 35 with acute COVID-19.

V is TRBV4-3 and J is TRBJ2-7; 7 nucleotides line up with TRBD2. Germline CDR1 and CDR2: LGHNA and YSLEER. After removal of 0 bases from V and 3 bases from J, the junction contained 8 bases not matched to a gene. The length of the CDR3 is 16 residues. The CDR3 DNA follows: TGCGCCAGCAGCCAAGACCCTAGCGGAGAAATCTACGAGCAGTACTTC. It encodes CASSQDPSGEIYEQYF.

The chain recombines TRBV7-9 with TRBJ1-4; D may be TRBD1 (6 bases). V was trimmed by 8 bases and J by 4 bases, leaving 11 bases between them. This CDR3 has 13 residues. The germline CDR1 and CDR2 sequences are SEHNR and FQNEAQ (reference sequence). The CDR3 nucleotides read TGTGCCAGCCTGGACAGTTATAATGAAAAACTGTTTTTT. It is translated as CASLDSYNEKLFF.

The chain employs TRBV7-2 and TRBJ2-7, with 7 bases lining up with TRBD1. The V gene's germline CDR1 is SGHTA and CDR2 FQGNSA. V shed 2 bases, J shed 3 bases, and the junction held 7 bases outside the gene matches. This CDR3 spans 15 amino acids. The CDR3 coding sequence is TGTGCCAGCAGCTTAAATCCGGGACAGAACTACGAGCAGTACTTC. Its protein is CASSLNPGQNYEQYF.

The chain joins TRBV5-1 to TRBJ1-2; 7 bases agree with TRBD1. CDR3 length equals 16 residues. After removal of 6 bases from V and 4 bases from J, the junction contained 15 bases not matched to a gene. Germline lookup yields CDR1 SGHRS and CDR2 YFSETQ. CDR3 in DNA: TGCGCCAGCAAATGGGAGACAGGGCGAACAAGCTATGGCTACACCTTC. Protein: CASKWETGRTSYGYTF.

The V gene is TRBV5-4, the J gene TRBJ1-2, with D unresolved. This CDR3 has 15 amino acids. Trimming took off 1 base at V and 4 bases at J, with 14 bases between the two ends. From germline, CDR1 is SGHNT and CDR2 YYREEE (reference sequence). This CDR3 is CASSLKRRIFYGYTF. In nucleotides, the CDR3 is TGTGCCAGCAGCTTGAAGCGACGGATCTTCTATGGCTACACCTTC.

The J gene is TRBJ2-7, the V gene TRBV14; D is uncertain. V gave up 0 bases and J gave up 4 bases, with 10 bases separating them. The CDR3 sequence is 14 residues long. Germline V gene data show CDR1 as SGHDN and CDR2 as FVKESK. The CDR3 region is CASSQDLVGYEQYF. The CDR3 bases are TGTGCCAGCAGCCAAGATTTGGTCGGTTACGAGCAGTACTTC.

The V and J genes are TRBV9 and TRBJ1-4; unclear D gene. Germline V gene lookup returns CDR1 SGDLS and CDR2 YYNGEE. Trimming took 3 bases from V and 8 from J, leaving 14 bases between them. The length of the CDR3 is 14 residues. CDR3 DNA sequence: TGTGCCAGCAGCGAGACGGGGATAGGGGAAAAACTGTTTTTT. This sequence encodes CASSETGIGEKLFF.

The V gene is TRBV28, the J gene TRBJ2-7; tentative D call: TRBD2 (6 bases). Per germline, CDR1 MDHEN and CDR2 SYDVKM. The CDR3 totals 11 residues. Trimming left V 3 bases short and J 6 bases short, with 6 bases between. The CDR3 coding sequence is TGTGCCAGCAGTTTGGGGGGCGAGCAGTACTTC. Its translation: CASSLGGEQYF.

The CDR3 here is CASSQRGYEQFF. The CDR3 coding sequence is TGTGCCAGCAGCCAAAGGGGTTATGAGCAGTTCTTC. The chain joins TRBV13 to TRBJ2-1; maybe TRBD1 (5 bases). The CDR3 consists of 12 residues. Trimming removed 5 bases at V and 8 bases at J, with 10 bases between. Germline V gene sequence: CDR1 PRHDT, CDR2 FYEKMQ (reference sequence).

This sequence joins TRBV5-1 and TRBJ2-1; 8 bases map to TRBD2. Germline loops: CDR1 SGHRS, CDR2 YFSETQ. With V trimmed by 7 bases and J by 2 bases, 8 bases remained unmatched. The CDR3 is 15 residues long. CDR3 sequence reads: CASEPTSETYNEQFF. DNA of the CDR3: TGCGCCAGCGAACCGACTAGCGAGACCTACAATGAGCAGTTCTTC.

This sequence joins TRBV21-1 and TRBJ2-7; the table's D gene call, TRBD1, was not cross checked with the DNA. TRBV21-1 is a pseudogene locus. This CDR3 spans 15 amino acids. CDR3: CASSATRDTSYEQYF. The CDR3 DNA reads TGTGCCAGCAGCGCTACGAGGGACACCTCCTACGAGCAGTACTTC.

This chain uses TRBV18 with TRBJ2-6; D may be TRBD2 (6 bases). Germline CDR1 is KGHSH and CDR2 is LQKENI. Trimming took off 0 bases at V and 4 bases at J, with 19 bases between the two ends. The CDR3 contains 19 residues. The CDR3 protein is CASSPPGGTASGGANVLTF. The CDR3 DNA reads as TGTGCCAGCTCACCACCTGGGGGGACTGCCTCGGGCGGGGCCAACGTCCTGACTTTC.

The rearrangement joins TRBV11-2 to TRBJ2-7; TRBD2 aligns across 14 bases. CDR3 size: 19 residues. Germline CDR1 is SGHAT and CDR2 is FQNNGV. V shed 4 bases, J shed 0 bases, and the junction held 11 bases outside the gene matches. DNA for the CDR3: TGTGCCAGCAGCTGGGGGACTAGCGGGAGCAATATTCACTCCTACGAGCAGTACTTC. This sequence encodes CASSWGTSGSNIHSYEQYF.

V gene TRBV9 combines with J gene TRBJ1-4; D not certain. V dropped 1 base and J dropped 4 bases, with 8 bases sitting between them. The CDR3 has 14 residues. Germline CDR1 reads SGDLS; CDR2 reads YYNGEE. The CDR3: CASSVLSGNEKLFF. DNA of the CDR3: TGTGCCAGCAGCGTACTCTCCGGTAATGAAAAACTGTTTTTT.

This chain connects TRBV9 to TRBJ1-6; 8 bases are shared with TRBD1. The J segment lost 7 bases and the V segment lost 5 bases, leaving 2 bases of the junction unmatched. The germline V gene has CDR1 SGDLS and CDR2 YYNGEE. This CDR3 comprises 13 residues. CDR3 sequence reads: CASRGQENSPLHF. The CDR3 nucleotides read TGTGCCAGCAGGGGACAGGAGAATTCACCCCTCCACTTT.

The chain uses TRBV10-3 and TRBJ1-2, with unresolved D. Per germline, CDR1 ENHRY and CDR2 SYGVKD. V shed 6 bases and J shed 4 bases, with 6 bases lying between them. The CDR3 extends over 11 amino acids. The chain's CDR3 is CAISGSYGYTF. The CDR3 DNA follows: TGTGCCATCAGCGGGAGCTATGGCTACACCTTC.

The V call is TRBV16, the J call TRBJ1-5; D may be TRBD1 (6 bases). This CDR3 contains 17 residues. Per germline, CDR1 KGHSY and CDR2 FQNENV. V was shortened by 0 bases and J by 0 bases, with 12 bases between the two germline ends. CDR3 sequence: CASSQSGQGHSNQPQHF. Written as DNA, the CDR3 is TGTGCCAGCAGCCAATCGGGGCAGGGGCATAGCAATCAGCCCCAGCATTTT.

This clone was counted a single time. CDR3 bases: TGTGCCACCAGCAGAGATTCGGGCAATCAGCCCCAGCATTTT. This translates into CATSRDSGNQPQHF. The chain employs TRBV15 and TRBJ1-5, with D unclear. Germline CDR1 LNHNV, CDR2 YYDKDF (reference sequence). V dropped 0 bases and J dropped 2 bases, with 5 bases sitting between them. This CDR3 comprises 14 residues.